The T cell receptor (beta chain) under discussion was sequenced for a study of Ad26.COV2.S vaccination and SARS-CoV-2 variants. The treatment is: some 20 received Ad26.COV2.S at low or high dose, single or two shots; about 5 received placebo; per-sample allocation not given. The investigators took samples on day 63 after the first vaccine or placebo injection. Here immunoSEQ multiplex PCR was the method, and the copy in TCRdb shows in-frame clones only, minus some. The sample records some 480,000 clones, around 85% being singletons. V trimming: 1 base; J trimming: 5 bases; junction bases outside the gene matches: 4. The CDR3 sequence is 14 residues long. CDR1 SEHNR and CDR2 FQNEAQ come from the germline V gene (reference sequence).

The sequences come from peripheral blood, collected in a trial of Ad26.COV2.S vaccine versus placebo. The gene calls are TRBV7-9 and TRBJ2-7; 8 bases are shared with TRBD1. This TCR was sampled from a person aged 18-65 years who received the Ad26.COV2.S COVID-19 vaccine or a placebo. The CDR3 DNA sequence: TGTGCCAGCAGCTTAGGGGCAGGGGGCGACGAGCAGTACTTC. Amino acids: CASSLGAGGDEQYF.